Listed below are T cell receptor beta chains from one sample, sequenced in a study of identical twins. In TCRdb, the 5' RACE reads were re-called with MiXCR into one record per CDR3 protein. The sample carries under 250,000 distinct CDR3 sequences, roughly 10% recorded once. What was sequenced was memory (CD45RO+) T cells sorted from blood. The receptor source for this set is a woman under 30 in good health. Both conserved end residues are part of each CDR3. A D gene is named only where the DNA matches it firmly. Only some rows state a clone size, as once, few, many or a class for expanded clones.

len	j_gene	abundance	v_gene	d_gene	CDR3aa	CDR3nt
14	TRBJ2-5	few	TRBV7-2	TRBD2	CASSFGTSGGTQYF	TGTGCCAGCAGCTTCGGGACTAGCGGCGGGACCCAGTACTTC
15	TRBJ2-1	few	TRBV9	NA	CASSPQTGLYNEQFF	TGTGCCAGCAGCCCACAGACAGGACTTTACAATGAGCAGTTCTTC
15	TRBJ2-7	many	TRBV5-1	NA	CASSLAGRAHYEQYF	TGCGCCAGCAGCTTGGCGGGCAGGGCCCACTACGAGCAGTACTTC
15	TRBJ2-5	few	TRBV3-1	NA	CASSQGIRDGETQYF	TGTGCCAGCAGCCAAGGTATTAGGGACGGTGAGACCCAGTACTTC
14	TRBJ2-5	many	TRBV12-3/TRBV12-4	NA	CASNAPHIQETQYF	TGTGCCAGCAACGCCCCTCATATACAAGAGACCCAGTACTTC
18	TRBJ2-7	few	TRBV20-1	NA	CSARTLFGGSGQTYEQYF	TGCAGTGCTAGGACGCTCTTCGGGGGCTCGGGACAGACCTACGAGCAGTACTTC
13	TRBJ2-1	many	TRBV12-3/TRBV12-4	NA	CASSRTANNEQFF	TGTGCCAGCAGTAGGACAGCCAACAATGAGCAGTTCTTC
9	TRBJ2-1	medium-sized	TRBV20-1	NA	CSVGIEQFF	TGCAGTGTGGGTATTGAGCAGTTCTTC
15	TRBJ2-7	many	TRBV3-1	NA	CASSRLSQERDEQYF	TGTGCCAGCAGCCGACTTTCACAGGAACGAGACGAGCAGTACTTC
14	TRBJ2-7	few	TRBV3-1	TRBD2	CASSPTSGNNEQYF	TGTGCCAGCAGCCCAACTAGCGGGAACAACGAGCAGTACTTC
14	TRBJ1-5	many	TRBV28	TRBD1	CASRPGTGGQPQHF	TGTGCCAGCAGACCCGGGACAGGGGGGCAGCCCCAGCATTTT
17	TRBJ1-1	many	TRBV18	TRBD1	CASSNVEGARRNTEAFF	TGTGCCAGCTCGAACGTCGAGGGGGCCCGAAGAAACACTGAAGCTTTCTTT
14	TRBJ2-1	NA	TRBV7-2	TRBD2	CASTLTSINNEQFF	TGTGCCAGCACCCTGACTAGCATAAACAATGAGCAGTTCTTC
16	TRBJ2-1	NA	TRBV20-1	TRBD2	CSARDRLLAGTDEQFF	TGCAGTGCTAGAGATCGGCTACTAGCGGGAACCGATGAGCAGTTCTTC
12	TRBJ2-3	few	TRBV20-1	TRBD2	CSGLAGLDTQYF	TGCAGTGGTCTAGCGGGGCTGGATACGCAGTATTTT
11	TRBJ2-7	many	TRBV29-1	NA	CSRKIQYEQYF	TGCAGTCGGAAAATCCAGTACGAGCAGTACTTC
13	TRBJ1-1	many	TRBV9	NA	CASSVNEITEAFF	TGTGCCAGCAGCGTAAACGAAATCACTGAAGCTTTCTTT
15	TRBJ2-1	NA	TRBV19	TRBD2	CASSIYGTSSGEQFF	TGTGCCAGTAGTATATACGGGACTAGCTCCGGTGAGCAGTTCTTC
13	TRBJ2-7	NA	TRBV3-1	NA	CASSQKGSGEQYF	TGTGCCAGCAGCCAGAAAGGGAGCGGCGAGCAGTACTTC
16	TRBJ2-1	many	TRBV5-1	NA	CASSLEGLAHGNEQFF	TGCGCCAGCAGCTTGGAAGGGCTAGCCCACGGGAATGAGCAGTTCTTC
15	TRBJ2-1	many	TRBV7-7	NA	CASSTDSIRGNEQFF	TGTGCCAGCAGCACGGACTCTATCAGGGGAAATGAGCAGTTCTTC
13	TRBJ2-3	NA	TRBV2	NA	CASSTLSTDTQYF	TGTGCCAGCAGTACCTTGAGCACAGATACGCAGTATTTT
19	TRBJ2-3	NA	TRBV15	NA	CATSSPQDVSRGYTDTQYF	TGTGCCACCAGCAGCCCCCAAGACGTTAGTAGGGGTTACACAGATACGCAGTATTTT
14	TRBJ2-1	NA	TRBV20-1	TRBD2	CSARVERESNEQFF	TGCAGTGCTAGAGTAGAGCGGGAGTCGAATGAGCAGTTCTTC
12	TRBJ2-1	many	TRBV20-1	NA	CSVMPAINEQFF	TGCAGTGTCATGCCCGCAATCAATGAGCAGTTCTTC
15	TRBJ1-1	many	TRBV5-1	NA	CASSLLPGGPTEAFF	TGCGCCAGCAGCTTGTTGCCCGGGGGACCCACTGAAGCTTTCTTT
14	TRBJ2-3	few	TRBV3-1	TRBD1	CASSLQGAGDTQYF	TGTGCCAGCAGCCTGCAGGGGGCGGGAGATACGCAGTATTTT
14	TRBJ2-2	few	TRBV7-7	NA	CASSIQGFGGELFF	TGTGCCAGCAGCATTCAGGGGTTCGGCGGGGAGCTGTTTTTT
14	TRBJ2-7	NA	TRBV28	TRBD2	CASSLTSGFYEQYF	TGTGCCAGCAGTTTGACTAGCGGGTTCTACGAGCAGTACTTC
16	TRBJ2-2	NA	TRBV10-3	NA	CAISTPQGGPTGELFF	TGTGCCATCAGTACACCCCAGGGGGGCCCCACCGGGGAGCTGTTTTTT
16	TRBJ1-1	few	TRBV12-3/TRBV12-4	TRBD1	CASSFWDRVENTEAFF	TGTGCCAGCAGTTTCTGGGACAGGGTGGAGAACACTGAAGCTTTCTTT
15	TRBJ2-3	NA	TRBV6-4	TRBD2	CASSDGRGATDTQYF	TGTGCCAGCAGTGACGGGCGGGGGGCCACAGATACGCAGTATTTT
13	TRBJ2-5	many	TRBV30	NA	CAWSWRGVETQYF	TGTGCCTGGAGTTGGAGGGGCGTGGAGACCCAGTACTTC
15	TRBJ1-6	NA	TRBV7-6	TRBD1	CASSLVEQGMSPLHF	TGTGCCAGCAGCTTAGTAGAACAGGGGATGTCACCCCTCCACTTT
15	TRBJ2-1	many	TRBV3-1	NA	CASSQAHDFYNEQFF	TGTGCCAGCAGCCAAGCGCATGACTTCTACAATGAGCAGTTCTTC
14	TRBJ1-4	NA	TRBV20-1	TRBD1	CSAPTTGTNEKLFF	TGCAGTGCCCCCACGACAGGGACTAATGAAAAACTGTTTTTT
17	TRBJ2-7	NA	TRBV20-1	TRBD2	CSASPGGVAGGLDRQYF	TGCAGTGCCAGCCCCGGGGGAGTAGCGGGAGGCCTGGACCGGCAGTACTTC
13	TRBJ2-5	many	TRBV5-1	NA	CASSLIKQETQYF	TGCGCCAGCAGCTTGATCAAGCAAGAGACCCAGTACTTC
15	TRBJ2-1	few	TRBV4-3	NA	CASNPVWGRCNEQFF	TGCGCCAGCAACCCAGTATGGGGACGTTGCAATGAGCAGTTCTTC
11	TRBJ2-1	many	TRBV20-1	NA	CSAHRSNEQFF	TGCAGTGCTCATCGGTCCAATGAGCAGTTCTTC
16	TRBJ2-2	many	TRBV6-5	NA	CASSLIPGPNTGELFF	TGTGCCAGCAGTTTAATCCCGGGTCCCAACACCGGGGAGCTGTTTTTT
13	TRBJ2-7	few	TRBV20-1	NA	CSAQGYGSYEQYF	TGCAGTGCTCAGGGGTACGGGTCCTACGAGCAGTACTTC
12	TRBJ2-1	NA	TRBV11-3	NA	CASSERTAEQFF	TGTGCCAGCAGCGAAAGGACAGCTGAGCAGTTCTTC
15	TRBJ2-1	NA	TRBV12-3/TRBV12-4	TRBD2	CASSPRLAGPNEQFF	TGTGCCAGCAGCCCCAGGCTAGCGGGGCCCAATGAGCAGTTCTTC
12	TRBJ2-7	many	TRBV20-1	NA	CSAKDSTYEQYF	TGCAGTGCCAAGGACTCAACCTACGAGCAGTACTTC
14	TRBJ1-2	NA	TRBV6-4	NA	CASSPGTLGRGYTF	TGTGCCAGCAGTCCCGGGACCCTCGGTCGTGGCTACACCTTC
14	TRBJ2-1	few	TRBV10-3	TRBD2	CAISDPGLAVLAVF	TGTGCCATCAGTGACCCGGGACTAGCGGTACTCGCGGTTTTC
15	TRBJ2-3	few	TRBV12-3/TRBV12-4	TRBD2	CASSRLLADTDTQYF	TGTGCCAGCAGTCGACTACTAGCGGACACAGATACGCAGTATTTT
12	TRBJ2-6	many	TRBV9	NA	CASNSGANVLTF	TGTGCCAGCAACTCTGGGGCCAACGTCCTGACTTTC
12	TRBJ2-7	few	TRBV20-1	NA	CSASPQVEKQYF	TGCAGTGCCTCCCCACAGGTGGAGAAGCAGTACTTC
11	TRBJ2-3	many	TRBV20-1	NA	CSANLPDTQYF	TGCAGTGCTAATCTACCAGATACGCAGTATTTT
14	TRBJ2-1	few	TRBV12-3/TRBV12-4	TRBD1	CASSWPGTGSEQFF	TGTGCCAGCAGTTGGCCCGGGACAGGGAGTGAGCAGTTCTTC
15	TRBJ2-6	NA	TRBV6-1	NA	CASTEHFSGANVLTF	TGTGCCAGCACAGAACATTTCTCTGGGGCCAACGTCCTGACTTTC